This T cell receptor beta chain derives from a study of radiation and T cells in renal cell carcinoma. A note on this clone: Different DNA sequences within this sample yield the same CDR3.

Time point indicated: baseline pretreatment blood. As to treatment: 15 Gy SBRT to primary tumor, nephrectomy 4 weeks later. Data came from immunoSEQ multiplex PCR; TCRdb stores just in-frame clones and leaves some out. This table has around 160,000 clones, roughly nine tenths appearing once. This CDR3 contains 14 residues. Deletions cut 4 bases from V and 1 base from J, with 9 bases between. The germline gives CDR1 LGHNA, CDR2 YNFKEQ. The input for sequencing was blood, taken from a patient whose treatment included radiotherapy and nephrectomy. V is TRBV4-2 and J is TRBJ2-3; a weak D match, TRBD1 (6 bases). The TCR originated in a woman aged 70-85 years with renal cell carcinoma. CDR3: CASSPQGGTDTQYF. The CDR3 DNA sequence: TGTGCCAGCAGCCCACAGGGAGGCACAGATACGCAGTATTTT.